Below are 31 T cell receptor beta chains sequenced from a single sample in a study of cutaneous CD30+ T cell lymphoproliferative disorder and hepatitis E. Only in-frame clones appear in the TCRdb table, and some are missing; sequencing was by immunoSEQ multiplex PCR. The sample has about 7,700 clones; roughly 70% are singletons. Material for sequencing was blood. The receptors were gathered from a human donor with a cutaneous T cell lymphoproliferative disorder associated with hepatitis E virus.

Only a few counts were recorded for this clone. The chain uses TRBV7-2 and TRBJ2-2; either TRBD1 or TRBD2 may fit D (5 bases each). Germline V lookup: CDR1 SGHTA, CDR2 FQGNSA. The CDR3 is 15 amino acids. V was pared by 4 bases and J by 5 bases, with 14 bases between. This CDR3 is CASSYYGAGTGELFF. The CDR3 nucleotides are TGTGCCAGCAGCTACTACGGGGCAGGGACCGGGGAGCTGTTTTTT.

This clone turned up a few times. The J gene is TRBJ1-1, the V gene TRBV5-1, with TRBD1 as a possible D gene (5 bases). Germline V gene lookup returns CDR1 SGHRS and CDR2 YFSETQ. The CDR3 runs 14 residues. V gave up 0 bases and J gave up 0 bases, with 6 bases separating them. The CDR3 DNA follows: TGCGCCAGCAGCTTGGGACAGATGAACACTGAAGCTTTCTTT. Protein: CASSLGQMNTEAFF. The full variable domain, in which reference TRBV5-1 and TRBJ1-1 provide the parts outside the CDR3, is KAGVTQTPRYLIKTRGQQVTLSCSPISGHRSVSWYQQTPGQGLQFLFEYFSETQRNKGNFPGRFSGRQFSNSRSEMNVSTLELGDSALYLCASSLGQMNTEAFFGQGTRLTVV.

This clone was counted between two and nine times. V gene TRBV19 combines with J gene TRBJ1-1; unclear D gene. CDR3 length equals 12 residues. V was trimmed by 3 bases and J by 3 bases, leaving 5 bases between them. The V gene's germline CDR1 is LNHDA and CDR2 SQIVND (reference sequence). The DNA for the CDR3 is TGTGCCAGTAGTATGATCTACACTGAAGCTTTCTTT. This encodes CASSMIYTEAFF. Full variable domain (outside the CDR3, taken from reference TRBV19 and TRBJ1-1): DGGITQSPKYLFRKEGQNVTLSCEQNLNHDAMYWYRQDPGQGLRLIYYSQIVNDFQKGDIAEGYSVSREKKESFPLTVTSAQKNPTAFYLCASSMIYTEAFFGQGTRLTVV.

The chain has TRBV5-6 and TRBJ2-3; unclear D gene. The germline CDR1 and CDR2 sequences are SGHDT and YYEEEE. The CDR3 has 15 amino acids. Between the trimmed V and J ends, which lost 7 bases and 1 base, there was a span of 16 bases. The CDR3 bases are TGTGCCAGCGGCTCCTCATGGTTGGGCACAGATACGCAGTATTTT. This sequence encodes CASGSSWLGTDTQYF.

This chain connects TRBV15 to TRBJ2-1, with D perhaps matching TRBD2 (6 bases). Deletions cut 0 bases from V and 3 bases from J, with 15 bases between. The CDR3 is 17 amino acids. Germline CDR1 LNHNV, CDR2 YYDKDF (reference sequence). The CDR3 DNA follows: TGTGCCACCAGCAGAGATCCCGGCGGGGCATACTACAATGAGCAGTTCTTC. Translation: CATSRDPGGAYYNEQFF.

This clone has a handful of counts. J is TRBJ1-1 and V is TRBV2; D is possibly TRBD1 (5 bases). The V gene's germline CDR1 is SNHLY and CDR2 FYNNEI. The germline V and J ends were trimmed by 5 bases and 7 bases, with 17 bases remaining between them. The CDR3 sequence is 14 residues long. CDR3 bases: TGTGCCAGCAGTCCCAGGGTTTGGGGCGTTGAAGCTTTCTTT. Encoded protein: CASSPRVWGVEAFF.

The gene calls are TRBV5-7 and TRBJ2-3; a possible D gene is TRBD1 (6 bases). TRBV5-7 is recorded as an ORF, its role being uncertain. V was cut by 4 bases and J by 4 bases, with 10 bases left in between. The CDR3 is 13 residues long. CDR3 sequence reads: CASSQTGSDTQYF. In nucleotides, the CDR3 is TGTGCCAGCAGCCAAACAGGGTCAGATACGCAGTATTTT.

This clone was recorded a few times. The gene calls are TRBV4-3 and TRBJ1-2; 10 nucleotides match TRBD1. Trimming took 1 base from V and 6 from J; bases not matched to a gene: 17. CDR3 size: 19 residues. Germline lookup yields CDR1 LGHNA and CDR2 YSLEER. The CDR3 bases are TGCGCCAGCAGCCAAGGATTAGGGGACAGGGGCTCCCCAGAAGATGGCTACACCTTC. Translation gives CASSQGLGDRGSPEDGYTF.

V is TRBV28 and J is TRBJ1-4; 8 nucleotides align to TRBD1. Germline CDR1 reads MDHEN; CDR2 reads SYDVKM. The CDR3 sequence is 12 residues long. Trimming cost V 6 bases and J 7 bases; bases outside gene matches: 1. CDR3 nucleotide sequence: TGTGCCAGCAGGGACAGGGCTGAAAAACTGTTTTTT. Amino acid sequence: CASRDRAEKLFF. Complete variable domain (other parts from reference TRBV28 and TRBJ1-4): DVKVTQSSRYLVKRTGEKVFLECVQDMDHENMFWYRQDPGLGLRLIYFSYDVKMKEKGDIPEGYSVSREKKERFSLILESASTNQTSMYLCASRDRAEKLFFGSGTQLSVL.

In its sample, this clone was seen a few times. The CDR3 sequence: CAFSAGRYGYTF. In DNA, the CDR3 is TGTGCCTTCTCAGCCGGCAGGTATGGCTACACCTTC. V gene TRBV30 combines with J gene TRBJ1-2; D remains unclear. Germline V gene lookup returns CDR1 GTSNPN and CDR2 SVGIG (reference sequence). CDR3 length equals 12 residues. Trimming stripped 7 bases from V and 5 bases from J, with 14 bases between.

This chain connects TRBV11-2 to TRBJ1-4; D is undetermined. The CDR3 covers 16 residues. The V gene's germline CDR1 is SGHAT and CDR2 FQNNGV. V was shortened by 2 bases and J by 0 bases, with 10 bases between the two germline ends. CDR3 in DNA: TGTGCCAGCAGCTTAAATAGCGGGTCAACTAATGAAAAACTGTTTTTT. Translating gives CASSLNSGSTNEKLFF.

The chain couples TRBV5-1 to TRBJ2-2; D is possibly TRBD1 (6 bases). CDR1 and CDR2 (germline): SGHRS, YFSETQ. Deletions cut 7 bases from V and 2 bases from J, with 15 bases between. The CDR3 length is 15 residues. The CDR3 protein is CASDAGRGNTGELFF. The DNA for the CDR3 is TGCGCCAGCGATGCGGGCAGGGGTAACACCGGGGAGCTGTTTTTT.

The gene calls are TRBV14 and TRBJ2-3; D possibly uses TRBD1 or TRBD2 (5 bases each). This CDR3 is built from 15 residues. The germline V gene encodes CDR1 SGHDN and CDR2 FVKESK. The V end was cut by 4 bases, the J end by 0 bases, with 11 bases between. CDR3 nucleotides: TGTGCCAGCAGCCGCCTTGGGGGTAGCACAGATACGCAGTATTTT. Amino acids: CASSRLGGSTDTQYF. Complete variable domain (other parts from reference TRBV14 and TRBJ2-3): EAGVTQFPSHSVIEKGQTVTLRCDPISGHDNLYWYRRVMGKEIKFLLHFVKESKQDESGMPNNRFLAERTGGTYSTLKVQPAELEDSGVYFCASSRLGGSTDTQYFGPGTRLTVL.

This clone was detected only a few times. This chain uses TRBV6-1 with TRBJ2-2; 10 bases are shared with TRBD2. V dropped 7 bases and J dropped 2; count of bases not matched to a gene: 4. CDR3 size: 15 residues. Germline V CDR1 and CDR2: MNHNS, SASEGT. The chain's CDR3 is CASKGLAVNTGELFF. The CDR3 DNA is TGTGCCAGCAAAGGACTAGCGGTTAACACCGGGGAGCTGTTTTTT.

This sequence joins TRBV15 and TRBJ2-7; 7 positions match TRBD2. The length of the CDR3 is 14 residues. Looked up from germline, CDR1 is LNHNV and CDR2 is YYDKDF (reference sequence). The junction had 4 bases not matched to a gene; V was cut back by 1 base and J by 4 bases. The CDR3 DNA follows: TGTGCCACCAGCAGAGTCGGCGGGGGTTACGAGCAGTACTTC. Its translation is CATSRVGGGYEQYF.

This CDR3 is CASSFWTSGSSYEQYF. The CDR3 DNA reads as TGTGCCAGCAGTTTCTGGACTAGCGGGAGCTCCTACGAGCAGTACTTC. The chain links TRBV28 to TRBJ2-5, with 13 bases fitting TRBD2. The J call may be in error: the DNA end matches TRBJ2-7 better. CDR1 and CDR2 from the germline V gene are MDHEN and SYDVKM. The CDR3 consists of 16 residues.

The chain couples TRBV5-1 to TRBJ2-7; TRBD2 matches 11 bases. The CDR3 spans 15 residues. CDR1 and CDR2 from the germline V gene are SGHRS and YFSETQ. V lost 0 bases to trimming and J lost 4 bases; unmatched junction nucleotides: 3. The CDR3 sequence: CASSLGLAGTYEQYF. The DNA for the CDR3 is TGCGCCAGCAGCTTGGGACTAGCGGGAACTTACGAGCAGTACTTC.

The chain uses TRBV9 and TRBJ2-5; a weak D match, TRBD2 (5 bases). Trimming removed 4 bases at V and 9 bases at J, with 13 bases between. Germline assignment: CDR1 SGDLS and CDR2 YYNGEE. This CDR3 is 12 amino acids long. The CDR3 sequence is CASSFQDGAQYF. CDR3 sequence (DNA): TGTGCCAGCAGCTTCCAGGACGGGGCCCAGTACTTC.

The chain couples TRBV19 to TRBJ1-1; no clear D gene. CDR1 is LNHDA, CDR2 SQIVND, per germline (reference sequence). V was clipped by 5 bases and J by 1 base, with 14 bases between them. The CDR3 totals 15 residues. CDR3 nucleotide sequence: TGTGCCAGTAGTGCCGCAGATAAAAGGAACACTGAAGCTTTCTTT. Protein: CASSAADKRNTEAFF.

The rearrangement uses TRBV7-2 and TRBJ2-7, with 7 bases identical to TRBD1. The CDR3 contains 14 residues. V shed 5 bases, J shed 5 bases, and the junction held 9 bases outside the gene matches. Looked up from germline, CDR1 is SGHTA and CDR2 is FQGNSA. The DNA of the CDR3 is TGTGCCAGCAGCGTGGGACAGTCTGTAGACGAGCAGTACTTC. This sequence encodes CASSVGQSVDEQYF.

The rearrangement joins TRBV9 to TRBJ1-1; D not certain. CDR3 length: 15 amino acids. CDR1 SGDLS and CDR2 YYNGEE come from the germline V gene. Trimming took off 0 bases at V and 4 bases at J, with 13 bases between the two ends. CDR3 sequence (DNA): TGTGCCAGCAGCGTAGACCCATCGGGTGGCACTGAAGCTTTCTTT. Amino acids: CASSVDPSGGTEAFF.

The chain uses TRBV29-1 and TRBJ1-2, with D uncertain. V lost 6 bases and J lost 0, with 8 bases in between. The germline CDR1 and CDR2 sequences are SQVTM and ANQGSEA. CDR3 length: 12 amino acids. The DNA for the CDR3 is TGCAGCGTCCCGACCCCTAACTATGGCTACACCTTC. It codes for CSVPTPNYGYTF.

This clone was seen a few times. This chain joins TRBV7-7 and TRBJ2-5, with D unresolved. The CDR3 runs to 15 residues. Germline lookup yields CDR1 SSHAT and CDR2 FNYEAQ (reference sequence). Trimming took off 5 bases at V and 5 bases at J, with 18 bases between the two ends. CDR3 nucleotides: TGTGCCAGCAGCCCTACCGCGACTGGGTCGGAGACCCAGTACTTC. Protein sequence: CASSPTATGSETQYF.

The J gene is TRBJ2-1, the V gene TRBV29-1; TRBD2 is a possible D gene (6 bases). The germline V and J ends were trimmed by 4 bases and 6 bases, with 25 bases remaining between them. This CDR3 contains 17 residues. Per germline, CDR1 SQVTM and CDR2 ANQGSEA. The CDR3 bases are TGCAGCGTTGCAAGTCTATCGTGGGAGGTCTCCGGCAATGAGCAGTTCTTC. Translation: CSVASLSWEVSGNEQFF.

V gene TRBV27 combines with J gene TRBJ2-3; 8 bases match TRBD2. Unmatched junction bases numbered 5, after V lost 3 bases and J lost 0 bases. From germline, CDR1 is MNHEY and CDR2 SMNVEV (reference sequence). There are 16 residues in the CDR3. The CDR3, as DNA: TGTGCCAGCAGTTTGGTCGGGGGGGACAGCACAGATACGCAGTATTTT. This sequence encodes CASSLVGGDSTDTQYF.

CDR3 bases: TGTGCCACCAGCATTCCTAATTGGGAGACCCAGTACTTC. Translation: CATSIPNWETQYF. The chain recombines TRBV15 with TRBJ2-5; D is unclear. CDR1 and CDR2 (germline): LNHNV, YYDKDF (reference sequence). V lost 4 bases to trimming and J lost 5 bases, with 11 bases between them. The CDR3 runs 13 residues.

The gene calls are TRBV30 and TRBJ2-7; D remains ambiguous. The length of the CDR3 is 15 residues. V shed 3 bases and J shed 6 bases, with 21 bases lying between them. Germline assignment: CDR1 GTSNPN and CDR2 SVGIG (reference sequence). The CDR3 sequence is CAWRDILHQGAEQYF. The CDR3 DNA reads as TGTGCCTGGAGGGATATCCTACATCAAGGAGCCGAGCAGTACTTC.

This chain connects TRBV7-2 to TRBJ2-3; D is unclear. This CDR3 region has 11 residues. V dropped 5 bases and J dropped 8 bases, with 8 bases sitting between them. Looked up from germline, CDR1 is SGHTA and CDR2 is FQGNSA. The CDR3, as DNA: TGTGCCAGCAGCCTCTTTGCTACGCAGTATTTT. Translating gives CASSLFATQYF.

This chain links TRBV4-3 with TRBJ2-7, with a tentative D call TRBD1 (5 bases). Germline V gives CDR1 LGHNA, CDR2 YSLEER. This CDR3 spans 14 amino acids. V was shortened by 1 base and J by 5 bases, with 12 bases between the two germline ends. The CDR3 DNA sequence: TGCGCCAGCAGCCAAGGTGGCAGGGTGCACGAGCAGTACTTC. It codes for CASSQGGRVHEQYF.

The chain has TRBV18 and TRBJ2-3; 7 bases map to TRBD1. The CDR3 contains 15 residues. CDR1 KGHSH and CDR2 LQKENI come from the germline V gene. With 2 bases clipped from V and 1 base from J, the junction kept 3 bases outside the gene matches. CDR3 sequence: CASSPEGGRTDTQYF. DNA of the CDR3: TGTGCCAGCTCACCAGAAGGGGGCCGCACAGATACGCAGTATTTT.

The DNA of the CDR3 is TGCGCCAGCAGCCAAGTCGACAGCACCTCCTACAATGAGCAGTTCTTC. It yields the protein CASSQVDSTSYNEQFF. The chain uses TRBV5-1 and TRBJ2-1; D might be TRBD1 (5 bases). Deletions cut 4 bases from V and 0 bases from J, with 14 bases between. Germline CDR1 SGHRS, CDR2 YFSETQ. This CDR3 has 16 amino acids.